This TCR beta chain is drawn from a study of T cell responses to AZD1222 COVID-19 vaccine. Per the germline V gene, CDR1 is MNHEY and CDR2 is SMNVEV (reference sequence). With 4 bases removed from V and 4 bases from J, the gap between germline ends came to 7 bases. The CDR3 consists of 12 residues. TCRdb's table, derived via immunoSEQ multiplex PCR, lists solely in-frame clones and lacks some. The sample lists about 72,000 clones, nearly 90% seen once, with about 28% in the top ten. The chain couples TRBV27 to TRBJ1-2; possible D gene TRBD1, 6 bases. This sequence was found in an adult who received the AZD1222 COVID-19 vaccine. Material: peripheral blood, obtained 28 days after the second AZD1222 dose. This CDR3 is CASSSTGYGYTF. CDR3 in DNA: TGTGCCAGCAGTTCGACAGGCTATGGCTACACCTTC.